This is a list of T cell receptor beta chains from one sample in a study of CD8 T cells in Susac syndrome. TCRdb itself ran the immunoSEQ multiplex PCR reads through MiXCR, one entry per CDR3 protein. Of some 300,000 distinct CDR3 sequences listed, approximately 85% are singletons. The sample comprised CD8+ T cells from PBMCs. The receptors originated from a human donor with multiple sclerosis. Both conserved end residues are trimmed from each CDR3. Fields, in order: CDR3 protein, clone size, V gene, J gene. The listing skips clone size in some rows; elsewhere it reads once, few, many or a size class.

CDR3aa: ASSEQQGMNTEAF; abundance: .; v_gene: TRBV10-2; j_gene: TRBJ1-1
CDR3aa: ASSASTSGSNEQY; abundance: few; v_gene: TRBV7-6; j_gene: TRBJ2-7
CDR3aa: ATSQSRTGWTYNEQF; abundance: few; v_gene: TRBV24-1; j_gene: TRBJ2-1
CDR3aa: ASRIGQGPYEQY; abundance: .; v_gene: TRBV28; j_gene: TRBJ2-7
CDR3aa: ASSPRSLERPYEQY; abundance: .; v_gene: TRBV18; j_gene: TRBJ2-7
CDR3aa: ASSQDSSDTGELF; abundance: .; v_gene: TRBV6-5; j_gene: TRBJ2-2
CDR3aa: ASATSGDDTDTQY; abundance: .; v_gene: TRBV13; j_gene: TRBJ2-3
CDR3aa: ASSTGTSSSYEQY; abundance: .; v_gene: TRBV10-2; j_gene: TRBJ2-7
CDR3aa: ASSLYKGREQY; abundance: .; v_gene: TRBV12-3/TRBV12-4; j_gene: TRBJ2-7
CDR3aa: ARSYWGAEGETQY; abundance: .; v_gene: TRBV9; j_gene: TRBJ2-5
CDR3aa: ASTPGLPRWDTQY; abundance: .; v_gene: TRBV6-5; j_gene: TRBJ2-3
CDR3aa: ASSQENLAVYEQY; abundance: once; v_gene: TRBV4-3; j_gene: TRBJ2-7
CDR3aa: ATSSTAGGQPQH; abundance: .; v_gene: TRBV15; j_gene: TRBJ1-5
CDR3aa: ASSEGLETAQETQY; abundance: .; v_gene: TRBV2; j_gene: TRBJ2-5
CDR3aa: ASSQSRARNSGQY; abundance: .; v_gene: TRBV23-1; j_gene: TRBJ2-7
CDR3aa: ASSSRYFRDRTEAF; abundance: .; v_gene: TRBV6-6; j_gene: TRBJ1-1
CDR3aa: ASSQDWIGTRAKNIQY; abundance: .; v_gene: TRBV3-1; j_gene: TRBJ2-4
CDR3aa: ASSHEPADYGYT; abundance: .; v_gene: TRBV7-2; j_gene: TRBJ1-2
CDR3aa: SARQGAVDYEQY; abundance: few; v_gene: TRBV20-1; j_gene: TRBJ2-7
CDR3aa: ASSLGPGQTTEQY; abundance: .; v_gene: TRBV14; j_gene: TRBJ2-7
CDR3aa: ASSGVNEQF; abundance: .; v_gene: TRBV9; j_gene: TRBJ2-1
CDR3aa: ASSPDTQPQH; abundance: once; v_gene: TRBV28; j_gene: TRBJ1-5